The 30 T cell receptor beta chains below come from one sample, sequenced in a study of T cells in Graves' hyperthyroidism and ophthalmopathy. What was amplified from RNA transcripts were TCR beta CDR3 regions. The TCR CDR3 first-round RT-PCR relied on the HTBI primer set. TCRdb ran MiXCR on the multiplex PCR reads and lists one entry per CDR3 protein. The data show approximately 640,000 distinct CDR3 sequences, 15% to 20% seen once. Sequenced input: blood. The origin of the receptors is a man in his forties or fifties with Graves' hyperthyroidism.

Here the CDR3 DNA reads TGTGCCAGCTCAAGCCGGACAGGGGTGAGCACCGGGGAGCTGTTTTTT. This sequence encodes CASSSRTGVSTGELFF. This sequence joins TRBV18 and TRBJ2-2, with 9 bases matching TRBD1. Germline assignment: CDR1 KGHSH and CDR2 LQKENI. V dropped 5 bases and J dropped 4; count of bases not matched to a gene: 8. The CDR3 has 16 amino acids.

This clonotype came up a few times. The chain combines TRBV7-2 with TRBJ2-7; D is unclear. CDR3 length: 15 amino acids. V lost 1 base and J lost 0, with 10 bases in between. Per the germline V gene, CDR1 is SGHTA and CDR2 is FQGNSA. CDR3 protein: CASSLGPPNSYEQYF. CDR3 bases: TGTGCCAGCAGCTTAGGCCCGCCAAACTCCTACGAGCAGTACTTC.

In this sample, this clonotype turned up a few times. The genes are TRBV20-1 and TRBJ2-7, with unresolved D. Trimming cost V 0 bases and J 3 bases, with 9 bases left between them. The CDR3 runs 13 residues. Germline V gene sequence: CDR1 DFQATT, CDR2 SNEGSKA (reference sequence). For the CDR3, the DNA is TGCAGTGCTAGAGATTCTTACCACTACGAGCAGTACTTC. Amino acids: CSARDSYHYEQYF.

This sequence joins TRBV7-9 and TRBJ2-3, with D possibly being TRBD1 (5 bases). Germline V lookup: CDR1 SEHNR, CDR2 FQNEAQ (reference sequence). Trimming took off 2 bases at V and 4 bases at J, with 13 bases between the two ends. The CDR3 totals 15 residues. The CDR3 DNA reads as TGTGCCAGCAGCTTACGGCAGGGCCTCCCAGATACGCAGTATTTT. This codes for CASSLRQGLPDTQYF. Looking up the rest from reference TRBV7-9 and TRBJ2-3 gives the full variable domain: DTGVSQNPRHKITKRGQNVTFRCDPISEHNRLYWYRQTLGQGPEFLTYFQNEAQLEKSRLLSDRFSAERPKGSFSTLEIQRTEQGDSAMYLCASSLRQGLPDTQYFGPGTRLTVL.

This clonotype was counted many times. The gene calls are TRBV2 and TRBJ2-7; a possible D gene is TRBD2 (6 bases). CDR1 SNHLY and CDR2 FYNNEI come from the germline V gene. Trimming removed 2 bases at V and 3 bases at J, with 11 bases between. This CDR3 is built from 14 residues. CDR3 nucleotides: TGTGCCAGCAGTGAAAATAGGGGACTCTACGAGCAGTACTTC. Protein sequence: CASSENRGLYEQYF.

This clonotype turned up a few times. The chain has TRBV6-6 and TRBJ2-1; 7 bases fit TRBD2. CDR1 is MNHNY and CDR2 is SVGAGI in the germline V gene (reference sequence). The trim removed 2 bases at V and 7 bases at J, leaving 8 bases unmatched. The CDR3 extends over 15 amino acids. CDR3 DNA sequence: TGTGCCAGCAGTTACGGGGCGGGAGTAAAGAATGAGCAGTTCTTC. As protein: CASSYGAGVKNEQFF.

The rearrangement links TRBV3-1 to TRBJ1-6, with TRBD1 matching 11 bases. The CDR3 totals 14 residues. The germline V gene encodes CDR1 LGHDT and CDR2 YNNKEL (reference sequence). V gave up 3 bases and J gave up 9 bases; unmatched junction bases: 1. The CDR3 sequence: CASSQGQGGSPLHF. CDR3 nucleotide sequence: TGTGCCAGCAGCCAGGGACAGGGGGGTTCACCCCTCCACTTT.

The chain combines TRBV28 with TRBJ1-5; D perhaps matches TRBD1 (5 bases). The CDR3 has 15 residues. The ends were cut back, 2 bases at V and 4 bases at J, with 12 bases in the middle. Looked up from germline, CDR1 is MDHEN and CDR2 is SYDVKM. The CDR3 DNA reads TGTGCCAGCAGTTTAACGGCCGGGACGAATCAGCCCCAGCATTTT. Translation: CASSLTAGTNQPQHF.

As to this clonotype: The conserved final phenylalanine or tryptophan is absent from the CDR3, which likely points to a read error. The chain joins TRBV11-2 to TRBJ2-7; TRBD2 matches 14 bases. This CDR3 is built from 15 residues. The germline V gene encodes CDR1 SGHAT and CDR2 FQNNGV. V lost 5 bases, J lost 5 bases, and 5 bases stayed unmatched. CDR3 coding DNA: TGTGCCAGCAGCCGACTAGCGGGAGGGTACAACGAGCAGTACTCC. It encodes CASSRLAGGYNEQYS.

The chain links TRBV7-2 to TRBJ2-3; D is unclear. The CDR3 covers 14 residues. V dropped 3 bases and J dropped 0 bases, with 7 bases sitting between them. Germline V gene lookup returns CDR1 SGHTA and CDR2 FQGNSA. The CDR3 DNA reads TGTGCCAGCAGCTTTCGGATAAGCACAGATACGCAGTATTTT. Amino acids: CASSFRISTDTQYF.

On this clonotype: This may arise from a read error, as a much more abundant clone is one base away. The chain has TRBV6-2 or TRBV6-3 and TRBJ2-6, with TRBD1 matching over 9 bases. The CDR3 is 19 amino acids. Germline lookup yields CDR1 MNHEY and CDR2 SVGEGT. Here the CDR3 DNA reads TGTGCCGGCAGTCGACAGCCTGACAGGGGGTCCTCTGGGGCCAACGTCCTGACTTTC. This translates into CAGSRQPDRGSSGANVLTF.

This clonotype occurred a few times. The chain employs TRBV27 and TRBJ2-2, with D maybe TRBD2 (5 bases). Trimming cost V 4 bases and J 1 base, with 7 bases left between them. CDR1 and CDR2 (germline): MNHEY, SMNVEV (reference sequence). The CDR3 is 14 amino acids. CDR3 region: CASSYRENTGELFF. CDR3 nucleotides: TGTGCCAGCAGTTACCGGGAGAACACCGGGGAGCTGTTTTTT.

This clonotype was seen at least ten times. The genes are TRBV24-1 and TRBJ2-5; D may be TRBD1 (6 bases). The length of the CDR3 is 16 residues. CDR1 is KGHDR and CDR2 is SFDVKD in the germline V gene. Trimming removed 7 bases at V and 0 bases at J, with 17 bases between. The CDR3 loop is CATSSKGGPDQETQYF. The CDR3 bases are TGTGCCACCAGCAGTAAAGGGGGACCGGACCAAGAGACCCAGTACTTC.

Many counts were recorded for this clonotype. V gene TRBV27 combines with J gene TRBJ2-4; 9 bases match TRBD1. Unmatched junction bases numbered 5, after V lost 5 bases and J lost 6 bases. The CDR3 is 14 amino acids. CDR1 and CDR2 from the germline V gene are MNHEY and SMNVEV (reference sequence). As DNA, the CDR3 is TGTGCCAGCAGTGTGGGACAGGGAGGAAACATTCAGTACTTC. Amino acid sequence: CASSVGQGGNIQYF.

The V and J genes are TRBV4-1 and TRBJ2-5; D might be TRBD2 (7 bases). Trimming took 4 bases from V and 3 from J, leaving 15 bases between them. Looked up from germline, CDR1 is MGHRA and CDR2 is YSYEKL. The CDR3 is 15 amino acids. The CDR3 sequence: CASSLMGGAEETQYF. Written as DNA, the CDR3 is TGCGCCAGCAGCCTAATGGGGGGGGCGGAAGAGACCCAGTACTTC.

This clonotype showed up just a few times. A single base separates this from a much larger clone, so it may be a read error. V and J are TRBV18 and TRBJ2-7, with a tentative D call TRBD2 (5 bases). CDR3 length: 17 residues. Germline CDR1 KGHSH, CDR2 LQKENI. CDR3 coding DNA: TGTGCCGGCTCACCCGGACTCAGGACCCTGAGCTCCTACGAGCAGTACTTC. Amino acids: CAGSPGLRTLSSYEQYF.

This clonotype was counted a few times. The rearrangement links TRBV28 to TRBJ2-1; 10 bases are shared with TRBD2. Per germline, CDR1 MDHEN and CDR2 SYDVKM. The CDR3 spans 17 residues. With 5 bases clipped from V and 3 bases from J, the junction kept 10 bases outside the gene matches. The CDR3 sequence is CASSPSGAGGFYNEQFF. In nucleotides, the CDR3 is TGTGCCAGCAGTCCCTCAGGAGCGGGAGGGTTCTACAATGAGCAGTTCTTC.

This chain uses TRBV7-2 with TRBJ2-7; 12 nucleotides match TRBD2. This CDR3 region has 15 residues. Unmatched junction bases numbered 2, after V lost 3 bases and J lost 2 bases. Germline CDR1 SGHTA, CDR2 FQGNSA. This CDR3 is CASSFTSGGTYEQYF. The CDR3 coding sequence is TGTGCCAGCAGCTTTACTAGCGGGGGGACCTACGAGCAGTACTTC.

Many counts were recorded for this clonotype. This rearrangement joins TRBV24-1 to TRBJ2-1; D gene uncertain. CDR1 KGHDR and CDR2 SFDVKD come from the germline V gene. This CDR3 contains 13 residues. Trimming pared 1 base from V and 2 bases from J, leaving 2 bases between. The CDR3 coding sequence is TGTGCCACCAGTGATTTTCCCTACAATGAGCAGTTCTTC. Amino acid sequence: CATSDFPYNEQFF.

The table lists this clonotype with a few counts. The chain couples TRBV10-3 to TRBJ2-3, with 13 bases lining up with TRBD2. V gave up 4 bases and J gave up 4 bases; unmatched junction bases: 8. The CDR3 has 17 residues. The V gene's germline CDR1 is ENHRY and CDR2 SYGVKD. CDR3 in DNA: TGTGCCATCAGTGGACGCAGACTAGCGGGAGGTTCAGATACGCAGTATTTT. Protein: CAISGRRLAGGSDTQYF.

This chain links TRBV4-1 with TRBJ1-1; D gene unclear. The CDR3 contains 14 residues. The germline gives CDR1 MGHRA, CDR2 YSYEKL. V was pared by 1 base and J by 4 bases, with 10 bases between. CDR3 in amino acids: CASSQAGRATEAFF. The CDR3 DNA is TGCGCCAGCAGCCAAGCCGGACGGGCCACTGAAGCTTTCTTT.

A single count supports this clonotype. The J gene is TRBJ1-2, the V gene TRBV5-4; D is perhaps TRBD1 (6 bases). This CDR3 is built from 18 residues. Germline assignment: CDR1 SGHNT and CDR2 YYREEE (reference sequence). The V and J ends lost 1 base and 3 bases respectively, with 22 bases between them. The CDR3 nucleotides are TGTGCCAGCAGCTTGCTAATAGGGCTTGGGGGGCCATACTATGGCTACACCTTC. Amino acid sequence: CASSLLIGLGGPYYGYTF.

The J gene is TRBJ2-1, the V gene TRBV20-1; TRBD1 agrees at 11 bases. Per the germline V gene, CDR1 is DFQATT and CDR2 is SNEGSKA (reference sequence). The CDR3 is 14 residues long. The junction had 6 bases not matched to a gene; V was cut back by 4 bases and J by 7 bases. The CDR3 nucleotides are TGCAGTGCTAAAAGGGACAGGGGGGTGAATGAGCAGTTCTTC. Its translation: CSAKRDRGVNEQFF.

This clonotype showed up many times. This chain connects TRBV2 to TRBJ2-2, with D perhaps TRBD1 (5 bases). V lost 9 bases and J lost 4, with 15 bases in between. This CDR3 has 14 residues. Germline CDR1 reads SNHLY; CDR2 reads FYNNEI. CDR3: CARAQQDGTGELFF. DNA for the CDR3: TGTGCCAGAGCACAACAGGACGGCACCGGGGAGCTGTTTTTT.

This clonotype appeared many times. V usage is TRBV7-8 and J usage is TRBJ2-2; TRBD1 matches 9 bases. CDR3 size: 17 residues. Germline trimming cut 5 bases from V and 4 bases from J; bases unmatched to any gene: 11. Germline V gene sequence: CDR1 SGHVS, CDR2 FQNEAQ. The CDR3 DNA is TGTGCCAGCAGCCAAACGGTGGACAGGGGTATCACCGGGGAGCTGTTTTTT. It is translated as CASSQTVDRGITGELFF.

This chain uses TRBV5-5 with TRBJ2-7; a possible D gene is TRBD2 (5 bases). This CDR3 region has 16 residues. The ends were cut back, 4 bases at V and 0 bases at J, with 17 bases in the middle. Germline V CDR1 and CDR2: SGHKS, YYEKEE (reference sequence). Here the CDR3 DNA reads TGTGCCAGCAGCAGAGGTGAGGGCGATGGCTCCTACGAGCAGTACTTC. Protein: CASSRGEGDGSYEQYF.

This clonotype has a handful of counts. The genes are TRBV10-1 and TRBJ2-2, with TRBD2 identical over 13 bases. Germline-derived CDR1 and CDR2 are WNHNN and SYGVQD (reference sequence). The CDR3 length is 18 residues. The J segment lost 1 base and the V segment lost 2 bases, leaving 4 bases of the junction unmatched. The CDR3 here is CASSEPGLAGMNTGELFF. The CDR3 nucleotides are TGCGCCAGCAGTGAGCCGGGACTAGCGGGGATGAACACCGGGGAGCTGTTTTTT.

This clonotype was found many times. The rearrangement joins TRBV6-1 to TRBJ2-7; D unresolved. The CDR3 sequence is 13 residues long. V was clipped by 5 bases and J by 2 bases, with 10 bases between them. Germline values: CDR1 MNHNS, CDR2 SASEGT. In nucleotides, the CDR3 is TGTGCCAGCAGTTACGCGGAACCCTACGAGCAGTACTTC. Residues: CASSYAEPYEQYF.

The rearrangement uses TRBV7-9 and TRBJ2-7; the D gene could be TRBD1 or TRBD2 (5 bases each). From germline, CDR1 is SEHNR and CDR2 FQNEAQ (reference sequence). Trimming removed 5 bases from V and 0 bases from J, with 14 bases in between. This CDR3 region has 15 residues. CDR3 DNA: TGTGCCAGCAGCCGGGACGTCTTGAGCTCCTACGAGCAGTACTTC. Its translation is CASSRDVLSSYEQYF.

This clonotype was recorded many times. V usage is TRBV28 and J usage is TRBJ1-6; weak D call: TRBD1 (6 bases). The V gene lost 6 bases and the J gene lost 6 bases, with 15 bases spanning the gap. The CDR3 consists of 15 residues. Per germline, CDR1 MDHEN and CDR2 SYDVKM. The CDR3 DNA reads TGTGCCAGCAGCTTAACAGGGACGGGTAATTCACCCCTCCACTTT. It yields the protein CASSLTGTGNSPLHF.